This T cell receptor (beta chain) was identified during a study of early stage breast cancer tumors. CDR1 is SEHNR, CDR2 FQNEAQ, per germline (reference sequence). Trimming removed 1 base from V and 4 bases from J; junction bases left unmatched: 3. This CDR3 has 15 residues. The repertoire was sequenced with immunoSEQ multiplex PCR; TCRdb's copy has only in-frame clones and lacks some. Of tens of thousands of clones in the sample, just under 80% were seen once. Sample: blood. V and J are TRBV7-9 and TRBJ2-1; 8 nucleotides match TRBD2. This TCR was recovered from a person aged 35 to 50 with breast cancer. CDR3 sequence (DNA): TGTGCCAGCAGCTTAGGCCTAGCGGGTTACAATGAGCAGTTCTTC. Its translation: CASSLGLAGYNEQFF.